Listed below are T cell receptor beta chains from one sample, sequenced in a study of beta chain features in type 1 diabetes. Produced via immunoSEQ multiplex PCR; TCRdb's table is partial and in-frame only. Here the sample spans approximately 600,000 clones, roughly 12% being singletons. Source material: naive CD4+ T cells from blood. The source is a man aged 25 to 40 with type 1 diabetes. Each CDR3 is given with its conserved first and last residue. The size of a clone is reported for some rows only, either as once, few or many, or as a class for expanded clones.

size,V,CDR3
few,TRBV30,CAWTTPPETQYF
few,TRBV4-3,CASSQGGAGNEKLFF
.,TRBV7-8,CASSPSWDPKSSPLHF
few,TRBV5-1,CASSLERGPRQETQYF
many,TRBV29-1,CSVEKGAATQYF
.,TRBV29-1,CSHSGTGGDGGYTF
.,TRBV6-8,CASSLGLAASTDTQYF
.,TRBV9,CASSVAAGNNEKLFF
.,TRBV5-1,CASSPLESETQYF
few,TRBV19,CASSLWTSGVRDTQYF
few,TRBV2,CASSKGALNEKLFF
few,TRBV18,CASSPPTRQGGEQFF
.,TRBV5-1,CASSREGGRNQPQHF
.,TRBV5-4,CASSSPGTGFSPLHF
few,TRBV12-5,CASALDATGELFF
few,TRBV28,CASSLSAEVYGYTF
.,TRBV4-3,CASSPLLAGASSYNEQFF
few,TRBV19,CASSPQLAQGEQFF
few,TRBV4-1,CASSQPAGTSEETQYF
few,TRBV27,CASSLWGAGGLETQYF
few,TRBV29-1,CSVDREQTQYF
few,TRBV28,CASTGPGSGANVLTF
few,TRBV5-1,CASSPLGGGWNEQFF
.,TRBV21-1,CASSSRGQKFVQETQYF
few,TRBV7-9,CASSPQGGRLQDLFF
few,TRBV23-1,CASSHNPPSPDELNEKLFF
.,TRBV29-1,CSVAGQSYEQYF